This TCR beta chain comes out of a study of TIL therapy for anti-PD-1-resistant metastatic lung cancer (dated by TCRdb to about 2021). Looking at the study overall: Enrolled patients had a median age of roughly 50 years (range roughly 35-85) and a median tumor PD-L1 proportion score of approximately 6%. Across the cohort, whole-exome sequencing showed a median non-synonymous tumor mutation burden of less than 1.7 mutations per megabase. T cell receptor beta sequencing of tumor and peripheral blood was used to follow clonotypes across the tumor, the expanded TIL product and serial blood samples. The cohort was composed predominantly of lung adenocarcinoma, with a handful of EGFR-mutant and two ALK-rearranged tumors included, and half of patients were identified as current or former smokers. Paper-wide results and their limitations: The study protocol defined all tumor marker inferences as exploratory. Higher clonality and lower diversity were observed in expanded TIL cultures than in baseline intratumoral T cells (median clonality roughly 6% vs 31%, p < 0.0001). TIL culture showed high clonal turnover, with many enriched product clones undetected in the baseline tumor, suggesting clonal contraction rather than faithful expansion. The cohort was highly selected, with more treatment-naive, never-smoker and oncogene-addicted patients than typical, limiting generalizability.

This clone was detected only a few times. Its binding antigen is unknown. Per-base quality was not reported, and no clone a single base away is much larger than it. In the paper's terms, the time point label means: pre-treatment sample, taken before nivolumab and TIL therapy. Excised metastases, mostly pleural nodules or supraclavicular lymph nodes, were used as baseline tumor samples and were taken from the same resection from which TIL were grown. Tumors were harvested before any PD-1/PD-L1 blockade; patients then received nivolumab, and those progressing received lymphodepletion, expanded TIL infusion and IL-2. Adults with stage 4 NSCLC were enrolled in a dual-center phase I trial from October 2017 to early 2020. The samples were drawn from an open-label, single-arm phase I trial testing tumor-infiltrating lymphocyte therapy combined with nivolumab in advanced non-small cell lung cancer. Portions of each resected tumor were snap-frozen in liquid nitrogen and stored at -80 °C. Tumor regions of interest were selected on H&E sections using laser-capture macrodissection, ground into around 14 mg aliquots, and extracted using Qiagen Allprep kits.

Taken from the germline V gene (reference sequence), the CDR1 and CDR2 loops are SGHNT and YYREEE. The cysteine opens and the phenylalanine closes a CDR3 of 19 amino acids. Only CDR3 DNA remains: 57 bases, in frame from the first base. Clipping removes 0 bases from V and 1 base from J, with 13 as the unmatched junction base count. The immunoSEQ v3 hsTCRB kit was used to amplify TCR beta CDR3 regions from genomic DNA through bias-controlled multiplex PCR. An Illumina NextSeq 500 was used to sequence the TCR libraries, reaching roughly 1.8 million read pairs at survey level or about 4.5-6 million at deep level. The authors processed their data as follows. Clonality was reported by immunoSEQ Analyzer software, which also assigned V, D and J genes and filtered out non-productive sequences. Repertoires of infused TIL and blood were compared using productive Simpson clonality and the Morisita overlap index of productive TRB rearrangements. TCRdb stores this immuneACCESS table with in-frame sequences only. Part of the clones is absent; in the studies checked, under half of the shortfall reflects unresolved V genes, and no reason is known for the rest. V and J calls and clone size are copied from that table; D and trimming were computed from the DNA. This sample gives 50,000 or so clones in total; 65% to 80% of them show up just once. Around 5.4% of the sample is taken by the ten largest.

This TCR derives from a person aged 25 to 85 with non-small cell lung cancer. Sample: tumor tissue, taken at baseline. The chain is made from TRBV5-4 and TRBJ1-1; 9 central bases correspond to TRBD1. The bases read TGTGCCAGCAGCTTGGAGGTAGCGGCGGGACAGGGTTGGAACACTGAAGCTTTCTTT. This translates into CASSLEVAAGQGWNTEAFF.